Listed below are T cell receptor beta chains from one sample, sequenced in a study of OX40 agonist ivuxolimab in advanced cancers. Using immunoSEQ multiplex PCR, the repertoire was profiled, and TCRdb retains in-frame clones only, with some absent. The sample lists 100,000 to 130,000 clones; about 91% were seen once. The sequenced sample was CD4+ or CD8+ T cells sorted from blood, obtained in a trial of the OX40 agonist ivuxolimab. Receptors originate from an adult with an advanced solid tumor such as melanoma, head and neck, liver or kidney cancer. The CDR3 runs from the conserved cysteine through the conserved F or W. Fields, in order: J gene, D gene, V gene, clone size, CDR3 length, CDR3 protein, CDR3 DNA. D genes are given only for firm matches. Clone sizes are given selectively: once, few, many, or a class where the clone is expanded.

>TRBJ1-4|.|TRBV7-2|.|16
CASSLYSAYTNEKLFF
TGTGCCAGCAGCCTTTATTCCGCGTATACTAATGAAAAACTGTTTTTT
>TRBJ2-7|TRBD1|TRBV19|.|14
CASSSRDRENEQYF
TGTGCCAGTAGTTCGCGGGACAGGGAAAACGAGCAGTACTTC
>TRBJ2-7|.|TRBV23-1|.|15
CASSYSRRFSYEQYF
TGCGCCAGCAGCTATTCCAGGAGGTTCTCCTACGAGCAGTACTTC
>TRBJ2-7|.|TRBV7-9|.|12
CASSPVYYEQYF
TGTGCCAGCAGCCCGGTATACTACGAGCAGTACTTC
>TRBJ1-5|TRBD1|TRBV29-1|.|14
CSVQGAERNQPQHF
TGCAGCGTCCAGGGGGCTGAGCGCAATCAGCCCCAGCATTTT
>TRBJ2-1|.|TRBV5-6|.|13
CASSLGGSNEQFF
TGTGCCAGCAGCTTGGGGGGCAGCAATGAGCAGTTCTTC
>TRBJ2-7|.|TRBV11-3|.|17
CASSLRWAGGSSYEQYF
TGTGCCAGCAGCCTTCGGTGGGCCGGAGGAAGCTCCTACGAGCAGTACTTC
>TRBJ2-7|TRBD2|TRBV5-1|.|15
CASSLAVLAGGEQYF
TGCGCCAGCAGCTTGGCAGTGCTAGCGGGAGGCGAGCAGTACTTC
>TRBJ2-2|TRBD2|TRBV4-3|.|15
CASSQAGGDTGELFF
TGCGCCAGCAGCCAAGCGGGAGGTGACACCGGGGAGCTGTTTTTT
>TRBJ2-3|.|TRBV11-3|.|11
CASSLGGTQYF
TGTGCCAGCAGCTTAGGTGGTACGCAGTATTTT
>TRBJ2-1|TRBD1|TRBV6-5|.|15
CASGITGQGYNEQFF
TGTGCCAGCGGCATAACCGGACAGGGATACAATGAGCAGTTCTTC
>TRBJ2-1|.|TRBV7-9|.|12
CASSPQGTEQFF
TGTGCCAGCAGCCCACAGGGCACCGAGCAGTTCTTC
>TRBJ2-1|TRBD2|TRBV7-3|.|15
CASSLILAGYNEQFF
TGTGCCAGCAGCTTAATACTAGCGGGCTACAATGAGCAGTTCTTC
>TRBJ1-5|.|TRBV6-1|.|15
CASSITPRSGQPQHF
TGTGCCAGCAGTATCACCCCCAGGTCTGGCCAGCCCCAGCATTTT
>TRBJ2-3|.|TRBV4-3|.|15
CASSQMGHRTDTQYF
TGCGCCAGCAGCCAAATGGGGCATAGGACAGATACGCAGTATTTT
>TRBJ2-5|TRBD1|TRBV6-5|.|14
CASNPGQGLETQYF
TGTGCCAGCAATCCGGGACAGGGTTTGGAGACCCAGTACTTC
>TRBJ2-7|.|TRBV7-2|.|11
CASSSYYEQYF
TGTGCCAGCAGCTCTTACTACGAGCAGTACTTC
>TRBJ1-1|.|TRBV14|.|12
CASSQADTEAFF
TGTGCCAGCAGCCAAGCAGACACTGAAGCTTTCTTT
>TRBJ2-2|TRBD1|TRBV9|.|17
CASSVTLQGVGAGELFF
TGTGCCAGCAGCGTAACACTACAGGGGGTTGGAGCCGGGGAGCTGTTTTTT
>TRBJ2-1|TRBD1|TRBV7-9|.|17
CASSATGTALPYNEQFF
TGTGCCAGCAGCGCGACAGGGACGGCCCTCCCCTACAATGAGCAGTTCTTC
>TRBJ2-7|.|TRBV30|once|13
CAWSLAGPLEQYF
TGTGCCTGGAGTTTGGCAGGTCCTCTGGAGCAGTACTTC
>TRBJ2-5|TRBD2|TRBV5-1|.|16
CASSLLAGVSGETQYF
TGCGCCAGCAGCTTGCTAGCGGGAGTCTCAGGGGAGACCCAGTACTTC
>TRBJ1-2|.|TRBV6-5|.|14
CAVQARRGNYGYTF
TGTGCCGTACAGGCGCGACGGGGAAACTATGGCTACACCTTC
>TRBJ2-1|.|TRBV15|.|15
CATSRQSGAYNEQFF
TGTGCCACCAGCAGGCAGTCCGGGGCCTACAATGAGCAGTTCTTC
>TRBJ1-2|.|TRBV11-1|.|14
CASRSGGFLRGYTF
TGTGCCAGCAGGTCCGGGGGTTTTCTGCGTGGCTACACCTTC
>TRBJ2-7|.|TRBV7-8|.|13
CASSLGRSYEQYF
TGTGCCAGCAGCTTAGGCAGGAGCTACGAGCAGTACTTC
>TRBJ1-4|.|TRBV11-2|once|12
CASSLAGEKLFF
TGTGCCAGCAGCTTAGCTGGTGAAAAACTGTTTTTT
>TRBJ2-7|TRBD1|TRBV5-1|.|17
CASSFVPGQGSVNEQYF
TGCGCCAGCAGCTTCGTACCAGGACAGGGCAGCGTCAACGAGCAGTACTTC
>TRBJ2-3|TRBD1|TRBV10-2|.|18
CASTPGQFLTLASNTQYF
TGCGCCAGCACGCCGGGACAGTTTTTAACTTTGGCCTCTAATACGCAGTATTTT
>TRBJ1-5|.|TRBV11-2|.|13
CASSWQGGQPQHF
TGTGCCAGCAGCTGGCAGGGAGGTCAGCCCCAGCATTTT
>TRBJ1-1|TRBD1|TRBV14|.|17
CASSQQLGGQVHTEAFF
TGTGCCAGCAGCCAACAATTGGGGGGACAGGTCCACACTGAAGCTTTCTTT
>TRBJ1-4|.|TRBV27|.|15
CASSLFSLSGEKLFF
TGTGCCAGCAGTTTATTCTCTCTCTCGGGTGAAAAACTGTTTTTT
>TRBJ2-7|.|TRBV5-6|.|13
CASSLDREGIKYF
TGTGCCAGCAGCTTGGACAGGGAAGGTATAAAGTACTTC
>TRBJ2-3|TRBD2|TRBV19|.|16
CASSIRLAGRTDTQYF
TGTGCCAGTAGTATTCGACTAGCGGGACGCACAGATACGCAGTATTTT
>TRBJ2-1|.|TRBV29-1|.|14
CSGLTSSTRNEQFF
TGCAGCGGTTTAACTTCTTCTACCCGCAATGAGCAGTTCTTC
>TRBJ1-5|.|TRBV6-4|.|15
CASREQGTSNQPQHF
TGTGCCAGCAGAGAACAGGGAACTAGCAATCAGCCCCAGCATTTT
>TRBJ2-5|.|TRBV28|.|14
CASTESRFPETQYF
TGTGCCAGCACCGAGAGTAGGTTCCCAGAGACCCAGTACTTC
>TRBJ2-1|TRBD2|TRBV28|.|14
CASSGLAGANEQFF
TGTGCCAGCAGTGGACTAGCGGGAGCCAATGAGCAGTTCTTC
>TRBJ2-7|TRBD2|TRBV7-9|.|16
CASSLVGTSGNYEQYF
TGTGCCAGCAGCTTAGTTGGGACTAGCGGCAACTACGAGCAGTACTTC
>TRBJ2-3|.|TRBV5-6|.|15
CASSPPPGGTDTQYF
TGTGCCAGCAGCCCTCCCCCGGGGGGCACAGATACGCAGTATTTT
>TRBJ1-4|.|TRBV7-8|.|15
CASSPAGGRREKLFF
TGTGCCAGCAGCCCGGCGGGGGGAAGGCGAGAAAAACTGTTTTTT
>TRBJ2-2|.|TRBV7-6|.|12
CASSPNARELFF
TGTGCCAGCAGCCCCAATGCCCGGGAGCTGTTTTTT
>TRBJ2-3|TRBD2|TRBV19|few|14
CASSIGLATDTQYF
TGTGCCAGTAGTATAGGACTAGCAACAGATACGCAGTATTTT
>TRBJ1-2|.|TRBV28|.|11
CASRMNYGYTF
TGTGCCAGCAGGATGAACTATGGCTACACCTTC
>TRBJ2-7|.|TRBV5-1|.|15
CASSLVPGALYEQYF
TGCGCCAGCAGCTTGGTCCCGGGGGCTCTCTACGAGCAGTACTTC
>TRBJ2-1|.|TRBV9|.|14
CASSVELGGNEQFF
TGTGCCAGCAGCGTAGAGTTGGGGGGCAATGAGCAGTTCTTC
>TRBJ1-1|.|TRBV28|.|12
CASSLGPMGAFF
TGTGCCAGCAGTTTAGGCCCGATGGGAGCTTTCTTT
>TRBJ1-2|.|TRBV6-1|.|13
CASSEASRGGYTF
TGTGCCAGCAGTGAAGCCTCGAGAGGGGGCTACACCTTC
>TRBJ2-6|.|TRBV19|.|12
CASTSGANVLTF
TGTGCCAGTACCTCTGGGGCCAACGTCCTGACTTTC
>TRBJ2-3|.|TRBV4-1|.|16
CASSSGWQGGTDTQYF
TGCGCCAGCAGCTCCGGCTGGCAGGGCGGGACAGATACGCAGTATTTT
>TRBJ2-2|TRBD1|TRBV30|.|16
CAWSVLRDRGTGELFF
TGTGCCTGGAGTGTACTAAGGGACAGGGGAACCGGGGAGCTGTTTTTT